The 19 T cell receptor beta chains below all came from one sample that was sequenced in a study of blood T cell repertoires in COVID-19. Data came from immunoSEQ multiplex PCR; TCRdb stores just in-frame clones and leaves some out. In the table there are 150,000 to 200,000 clones, approximately 75% of which are singletons. Material: peripheral blood. Receptors were obtained from a human donor in a cohort sampled during active COVID-19.

The gene calls are TRBV12-5 and TRBJ2-5; TRBD1 aligns across 8 bases. This CDR3 has 13 residues. With 8 bases clipped from V and 2 bases from J, the junction kept 4 bases outside the gene matches. Per the germline V gene, CDR1 is LGHNT and CDR2 is FRNRAP. The CDR3 here is CASNNRGQETQYF. The CDR3 nucleotides read TGTGCTAGTAATAACAGGGGGCAAGAGACCCAGTACTTC.

The chain couples TRBV6-5 to TRBJ2-4; 9 bases are a match to TRBD1. Trimming took 2 bases from V and 1 from J; bases not matched to a gene: 3. Germline V CDR1 and CDR2: MNHEY, SVGAGI. This CDR3 contains 16 residues. The CDR3 protein is CASSYGGTGAKNIQYF. The CDR3 bases are TGTGCCAGCAGTTACGGCGGGACAGGGGCCAAAAACATTCAGTACTTC.

This rearrangement joins TRBV5-1 to TRBJ1-1; TRBD1 aligns across 7 bases. Germline CDR1 is SGHRS and CDR2 is YFSETQ. The CDR3 is 16 residues long. Trimming removed 3 bases from V and 0 bases from J; junction bases left unmatched: 8. CDR3 nucleotides: TGCGCCAGCAGCTCCGGGACAGTTAACCTGAACACTGAAGCTTTCTTT. It is translated as CASSSGTVNLNTEAFF.

In this sample, this clone turned up once. V is TRBV6-5 and J is TRBJ1-2, with D uncertain. The CDR3 has 14 residues. CDR1 and CDR2 (germline): MNHEY, SVGAGI. V dropped 5 bases and J dropped 4 bases, with 14 bases sitting between them. Written as DNA, the CDR3 is TGTGCCAGCAGTCCCTCGCCAGACTTCTATGGCTACACCTTC. This sequence encodes CASSPSPDFYGYTF.

The J gene is TRBJ2-7, the V gene TRBV30; D might be TRBD2 (6 bases). Germline values: CDR1 GTSNPN, CDR2 SVGIG (reference sequence). This CDR3 is 13 amino acids long. Deletions cut 1 base from V and 4 bases from J, with 11 bases between. This CDR3 reads CAWSAGGGYEQYF. In nucleotides, the CDR3 is TGTGCCTGGAGTGCCGGTGGAGGGTACGAGCAGTACTTC.

This chain links TRBV7-8 with TRBJ1-6, with a possible D match to TRBD1 (6 bases). This CDR3 has 17 amino acids. Germline-derived CDR1 and CDR2 are SGHVS and FQNEAQ. Trimming left V 6 bases short and J 5 bases short, with 20 bases between. The CDR3 protein is CASRNGGRGRDNSPLHF. CDR3 nucleotides: TGTGCCAGCAGAAACGGTGGCAGGGGCAGAGATAATTCACCCCTCCACTTT.

V is TRBV21-1 and J is TRBJ2-1; the table's D call of TRBD1 was not tested on the DNA. TRBV21-1 is classified as a pseudogene. CDR3 length: 15 amino acids. The CDR3 spells CASSADRSAYNEQFF. The CDR3 bases are TGTGCCAGCAGCGCCGATCGATCAGCCTACAATGAGCAGTTCTTC.

V gene TRBV5-6 combines with J gene TRBJ2-5; the match to TRBD2 covers 10 bases. The ends lost 2 bases at V and 4 bases at J; junction bases unmatched: 8. CDR3 size: 16 residues. Germline V gene lookup returns CDR1 SGHDT and CDR2 YYEEEE. The CDR3 DNA reads TGTGCCAGCAGCTTCGTAGCGGGGGGACTTGGAGAGACCCAGTACTTC. Protein sequence: CASSFVAGGLGETQYF.

This chain joins TRBV24-1 and TRBJ2-1, with 10 bases fitting TRBD2. Germline V gives CDR1 KGHDR, CDR2 SFDVKD. This CDR3 spans 16 amino acids. Trimming at V came to 9 bases and at J to 6 bases, leaving 13 bases not matched to a gene. The CDR3 nucleotides are TGTGCCACCGAAAACAGTGGAGCGGGGGGGCGCAATGAGCAGTTCTTC. Encoded protein: CATENSGAGGRNEQFF.

This clone turned up a few times. J is TRBJ2-3 and V is TRBV6-1, with 9 bases lining up with TRBD1. V gave up 5 bases and J gave up 5 bases; unmatched junction bases: 5. The CDR3 consists of 14 residues. From germline, CDR1 is MNHNS and CDR2 SASEGT. The CDR3 coding sequence is TGTGCCAGCAGTACCTCGACAGGGGGAGATACGCAGTATTTT. Protein product: CASSTSTGGDTQYF.

The chain recombines TRBV6-4 with TRBJ1-1, with TRBD1 matching over 10 bases. J was trimmed by 1 base and V by 3 bases; bases with no gene match: 5. CDR1 is MRHNA and CDR2 is SNTAGT in the germline V gene. This CDR3 is 16 amino acids long. CDR3 sequence: CASSEGTGVGNTEAFF. The CDR3 nucleotides are TGTGCCAGCAGTGAAGGGACAGGGGTAGGGAACACTGAAGCTTTCTTT.

The rearrangement joins TRBV12-3 or TRBV12-4 to TRBJ2-1; 7 positions match TRBD1. The CDR3 contains 13 residues. After removal of 6 bases from V and 9 bases from J, the junction contained 8 bases not matched to a gene. The CDR3 DNA is TGTGCCAGCAGCCCTGGACAGGTAGTTGAGCAGTTCTTC. It yields the protein CASSPGQVVEQFF.

The V and J genes are TRBV12-3 or TRBV12-4 and TRBJ2-1; 7 bases align to TRBD1. This CDR3 region has 13 residues. V was clipped by 10 bases and J by 4 bases; unmatched bases: 7. The CDR3 nucleotides are TGTGCCACCCTACGGGACAGTTACAATGAGCAGTTCTTC. This sequence encodes CATLRDSYNEQFF.

The chain is built from TRBV11-3 and TRBJ2-3; possibly TRBD2 for D (5 bases). The germline CDR1 and CDR2 sequences are SGHNT and YENEEA. The CDR3 is made up of 15 amino acids. Trimming removed 1 base at V and 0 bases at J, with 8 bases between. The CDR3 reads CASSLGGASTDTQYF. CDR3 DNA sequence: TGTGCCAGCAGCTTAGGGGGAGCGAGCACAGATACGCAGTATTTT.

This clone has just a few counts. CDR3 sequence (DNA): TGTGCCAGTACCACAGACGGGACACCGACGGATACGCAGTATTTT. This sequence encodes CASTTDGTPTDTQYF. The chain recombines TRBV19 with TRBJ2-3, with TRBD1 as a possible D gene (6 bases). CDR1 and CDR2 (germline): LNHDA, SQIVND (reference sequence). The ends were cut back, 7 bases at V and 6 bases at J, with 20 bases in the middle. This CDR3 comprises 15 residues.

CDR3 sequence: CASSARDSSTDTQYF. CDR3 nucleotides: TGCGCCAGCAGCGCTCGGGACTCCAGCACAGATACGCAGTATTTT. The chain joins TRBV5-1 to TRBJ2-3, with a tentative D call TRBD2 (6 bases). Germline lookup yields CDR1 SGHRS and CDR2 YFSETQ. With 4 bases removed from V and 0 bases from J, the gap between germline ends came to 12 bases. The CDR3 runs 15 residues.

The chain combines TRBV9 with TRBJ1-5; D uncertain. Germline assignment: CDR1 SGDLS and CDR2 YYNGEE. The V gene lost 3 bases and the J gene lost 8 bases, with 12 bases spanning the gap. The CDR3 has 13 residues. CDR3 in DNA: TGTGCCAGCAGCGACGGCGGCAGAGAGCCCCAGCATTTT. As protein: CASSDGGREPQHF.

The genes are TRBV9 and TRBJ1-2, with a possible D match to TRBD1 (5 bases). Trimming stripped 0 bases from V and 2 bases from J, with 5 bases between. The CDR3 extends over 13 amino acids. Germline V gives CDR1 SGDLS, CDR2 YYNGEE. CDR3: CASSVGQNYGYTF. DNA for the CDR3: TGTGCCAGCAGCGTAGGACAGAACTATGGCTACACCTTC.

This clone was seen a handful of times. CDR3: CASRRTGTDNSPLHF. The DNA for the CDR3 is TGTGCCAGCAGAAGGACAGGAACAGACAATTCACCCCTCCACTTT. The gene calls are TRBV27 and TRBJ1-6; 7 nucleotides agree with TRBD1. Germline CDR1 MNHEY, CDR2 SMNVEV (reference sequence). The V segment lost 6 bases and the J segment 7 bases; nucleotides outside the gene matches: 9. The CDR3 has 15 residues.